Each of the 12 T cell receptor beta chains below was sequenced from the same sample in a study of shared T cell receptors in the human thymus. TCRdb's table, derived via immunoSEQ multiplex PCR, lists solely in-frame clones and lacks some. This table holds approximately 490,000 clones, around 82% found once. These data are also associated with another study on human thymus T cells.

Source material: thymocytes. The receptor source for this set is a boy under two years old with a congenital heart defect.

The rearrangement uses TRBV20-1 and TRBJ2-7; D is perhaps TRBD2 (6 bases). With 6 bases removed from V and 2 bases from J, the gap between germline ends came to 8 bases. The CDR3 runs 11 residues. CDR1 is DFQATT, CDR2 SNEGSKA, per germline (reference sequence). In DNA, the CDR3 is TGCAGTGCCAGACTAGCCTACGAGCAGTACTTC. Translation: CSARLAYEQYF.

The gene calls are TRBV14 and TRBJ1-2; tentative D call: TRBD1 (6 bases). CDR1 and CDR2 from the germline V gene are SGHDN and FVKESK. CDR3 length: 19 residues. V was cut by 2 bases and J by 4 bases, with 26 bases left in between. DNA for the CDR3: TGTGCCAGCAGCCAAAAACCCCCCGGGTGGGGGCTCCTCGGCTATGGCTACACCTTC. Protein product: CASSQKPPGWGLLGYGYTF.

The chain uses TRBV25-1 and TRBJ1-2, with D perhaps matching TRBD1 (6 bases). V was shortened by 3 bases and J by 4 bases, with 12 bases between the two germline ends. CDR1 and CDR2 (germline): MGHDK, SYGVNS. The CDR3 spans 14 residues. CDR3 DNA sequence: TGTGCCAGCAGTGACCCGACAGGACCCTATGGCTACACCTTC. It specifies CASSDPTGPYGYTF.

This chain uses TRBV5-4 with TRBJ1-2; 7 nucleotides agree with TRBD1. This CDR3 region has 15 residues. V shed 4 bases and J 6 bases; nucleotides not matched to a gene: 12. Looked up from germline, CDR1 is SGHNT and CDR2 is YYREEE (reference sequence). CDR3 DNA sequence: TGTGCCAGCAGCCTAACAGGGGTAGGTCGGCATGGCTACACCTTC. Its protein product is CASSLTGVGRHGYTF.

V is TRBV10-3 and J is TRBJ2-7; D is perhaps TRBD2 (6 bases). The length of the CDR3 is 15 residues. In germline, CDR1 is ENHRY, CDR2 SYGVKD. Trimming stripped 5 bases from V and 2 bases from J, with 16 bases between. DNA for the CDR3: TGTGCCATCAGTCTCGCGGCTAGCGAGACCTACGAGCAGTACTTC. Translated, it gives CAISLAASETYEQYF.

This clone was seen a handful of times. The genes are TRBV28 and TRBJ2-1; D is unresolved. Trimming left V 3 bases short and J 0 bases short, with 21 bases between. Germline values: CDR1 MDHEN, CDR2 SYDVKM. CDR3 length: 19 amino acids. The CDR3, as DNA: TGTGCCAGCAGTTTCCCGCACCATATGGGCGCAAGCTCCTACAATGAGCAGTTCTTC. Translating it yields CASSFPHHMGASSYNEQFF.

The chain carries TRBV6-5 and TRBJ2-7; tentatively, D is TRBD2 (5 bases). This CDR3 is 13 amino acids long. V was pared by 2 bases and J by 5 bases, with 10 bases between. Germline-derived CDR1 and CDR2 are MNHEY and SVGAGI. CDR3 coding DNA: TGTGCCAGCAGTTACGGCCTAGCCCACGAGCAGTACTTC. It specifies CASSYGLAHEQYF.

Notes on this clone: Other DNA sequences in the sample encode the same CDR3. The V and J genes are TRBV5-4 and TRBJ1-1; 7 bases fit TRBD1. V was pared by 4 bases and J by 2 bases, with 5 bases of the junction left unmatched. Germline lookup yields CDR1 SGHNT and CDR2 YYREEE (reference sequence). The CDR3 totals 14 residues. Here the CDR3 DNA reads TGTGCCAGCAGCCCTGGACAGGTAAACACTGAAGCTTTCTTT. It specifies CASSPGQVNTEAFF.

This chain uses TRBV4-3 with TRBJ2-7, with 10 bases fitting TRBD2. Germline V gene data show CDR1 as LGHNA and CDR2 as YSLEER. Unmatched junction bases numbered 14, after V lost 6 bases and J lost 3 bases. This CDR3 is built from 17 residues. CDR3 residues: CASSWGTGASGSYEQYF. CDR3 bases: TGCGCCAGCAGTTGGGGGACAGGAGCTAGCGGGAGCTACGAGCAGTACTTC.

The chain carries TRBV6-5 and TRBJ1-2, with D unclear. The CDR3 loop spans 12 amino acids. CDR1 and CDR2 (germline): MNHEY, SVGAGI. Trimming removed 3 bases at V and 7 bases at J, with 9 bases between. The CDR3 sequence: CASSYYRGGYTF. CDR3 bases: TGTGCCAGCAGTTATTATCGGGGTGGCTACACCTTC.

The genes are TRBV10-3 and TRBJ2-6; D perhaps matches TRBD1 (6 bases). The ends were cut back, 7 bases at V and 3 bases at J, with 13 bases in the middle. Germline-derived CDR1 and CDR2 are ENHRY and SYGVKD. The CDR3 is 15 residues long. CDR3 nucleotide sequence: TGTGCCATCAAGGGCAGGGGAAGTGGGGCCAACGTCCTGACTTTC. The encoded protein is CAIKGRGSGANVLTF.

J is TRBJ2-7 and V is TRBV28, with 11 bases lining up with TRBD2. This CDR3 contains 18 residues. The J segment lost 2 bases and the V segment lost 2 bases, leaving 11 bases of the junction unmatched. Germline assignment: CDR1 MDHEN and CDR2 SYDVKM. The CDR3: CASSLSASGRLGAYEQYF. CDR3 nucleotides: TGTGCCAGCAGTTTAAGCGCTAGCGGGAGGTTAGGGGCCTACGAGCAGTACTTC. Combining the CDR3 with reference TRBV28 and TRBJ2-7 gives the whole variable domain DVKVTQSSRYLVKRTGEKVFLECVQDMDHENMFWYRQDPGLGLRLIYFSYDVKMKEKGDIPEGYSVSREKKERFSLILESASTNQTSMYLCASSLSASGRLGAYEQYFGPGTRLTVT.